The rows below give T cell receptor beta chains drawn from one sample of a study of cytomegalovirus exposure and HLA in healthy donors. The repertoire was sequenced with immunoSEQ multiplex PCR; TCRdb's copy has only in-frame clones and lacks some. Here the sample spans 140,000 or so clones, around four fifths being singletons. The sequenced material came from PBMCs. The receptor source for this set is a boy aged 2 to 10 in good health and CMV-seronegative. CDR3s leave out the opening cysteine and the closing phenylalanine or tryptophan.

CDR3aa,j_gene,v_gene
ASSEGLLRDRRTEAF,TRBJ1-1,TRBV6-1
ASSPLAGDPTGELF,TRBJ2-2,TRBV5-1
ASSRWGQVYEQY,TRBJ2-7,TRBV7-9
AWSLGNTIY,TRBJ1-3,TRBV30
ASSLGRVGEAF,TRBJ1-1,TRBV7-2
ASSLGPTDYYGYT,TRBJ1-2,TRBV11-2
ASSRGSSNQPQH,TRBJ1-5,TRBV25-1
ASSLEGLEQY,TRBJ2-7,TRBV27
ASSFSLGQAYEQY,TRBJ2-7,TRBV7-8
SAAPGTGNTEAF,TRBJ1-1,TRBV29-1
AIRSTGTGDTEAF,TRBJ1-1,TRBV10-3
ASSSEERSLYNEQF,TRBJ2-1,TRBV7-6
AWSGLLGGRTEAF,TRBJ1-1,TRBV30
ASSLAGRVDEQY,TRBJ2-7,TRBV11-3
ASSFGGGVHREQY,TRBJ2-5,TRBV6-5
SAGGSYEQY,TRBJ2-7,TRBV29-1
ASSLGDRGPLAGEETQY,TRBJ2-5,TRBV7-8
ASLTLGGTTYGYT,TRBJ1-2,TRBV6-6
ASSLAPGPNQPQH,TRBJ1-5,TRBV5-1
ASSQDTLAGATNNEQF,TRBJ2-1,TRBV4-1
ASSGKGAKNSPLH,TRBJ1-6,TRBV5-6
ASSRTGDRGD,TRBJ1-3,TRBV11-3
ASSLGTGLTKNIQY,TRBJ2-4,TRBV9
ASSLGTTNQPQH,TRBJ1-5,TRBV7-9
ASSPPSGANVLT,TRBJ2-6,TRBV18
ASSYPDRVRTQY,TRBJ2-5,TRBV6-5
ASSNRIGGKNIQY,TRBJ2-4,TRBV6-5
ASSWSRGNTEAF,TRBJ1-1,TRBV6-5
ASSYTGGWAF,TRBJ1-1,TRBV11-2
ASSLGRGGYEQY,TRBJ2-7,TRBV5-1
ASSQRRQRDTGELF,TRBJ2-2,TRBV18
ASSARQGVTEAF,TRBJ1-1,TRBV9
ASSWGGSNTEAF,TRBJ1-1,TRBV7-9
ASSLKQGSELF,TRBJ1-4,TRBV7-9
ASSFIGLAGSQETQY,TRBJ2-5,TRBV5-6
ASSLYMNTEAF,TRBJ1-1,TRBV7-6
ASSGTGPRRGETQY,TRBJ2-5,TRBV25-1
ASSSWGGSRSMNTEAF,TRBJ1-1,TRBV19
ASSDRRRGETQY,TRBJ2-5,TRBV2
ASRGDRETQY,TRBJ2-5,TRBV2
ASSPGLASTDTQY,TRBJ2-3,TRBV7-9
ASSPWTGGGELF,TRBJ2-2,TRBV28